This T cell receptor (beta chain) was sequenced in a study of blood T cell repertoires in COVID-19. Study-wide context: The samples span acute and convalescent COVID-19 from the United States, Italy and Spain. Sample material is recorded as cDNA or gDNA derived from T cells, B-cell-depleted T cells, or PBMCs.

Per the original data handling: Reference gene primer amplification yielded estimated nucleated cell counts. Method: immunoSEQ multiplex PCR; TCRdb's copy keeps in-frame clones and lacks some. For V, J and clone size, that table is used; D and trimming come from the DNA. The sample has about 35,000 clones, 82% seen once. A single count supports this clone. An end of the junction does not agree with germline; a read error may underlie this. Material: peripheral blood. The clonotype comes from a man older than 75 with active or convalescent COVID-19.

Here the CDR3 reads CASGLGLAGVLLAETQYF. CDR3 nucleotides: TGTGCCAGCGGCTTAGGACTAGCGGGAGTGTTATTGGCAGAGACCCAGTACTTC. The chain combines TRBV11-2 with TRBJ2-5, with 13 positions matching TRBD2. The length of the CDR3 is 18 residues. The germline CDR1 and CDR2 sequences are SGHAT and FQNNGV.